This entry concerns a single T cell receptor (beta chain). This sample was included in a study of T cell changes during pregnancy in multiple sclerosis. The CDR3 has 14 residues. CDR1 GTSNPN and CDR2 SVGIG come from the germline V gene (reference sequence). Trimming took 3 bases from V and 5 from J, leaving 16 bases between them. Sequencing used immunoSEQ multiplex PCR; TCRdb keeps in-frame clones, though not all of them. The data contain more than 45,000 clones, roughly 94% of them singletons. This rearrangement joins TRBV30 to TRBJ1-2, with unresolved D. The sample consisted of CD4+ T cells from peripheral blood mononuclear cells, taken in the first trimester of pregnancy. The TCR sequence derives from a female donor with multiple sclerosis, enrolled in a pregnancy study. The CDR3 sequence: CAWSADIRGYGYTF. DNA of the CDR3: TGTGCCTGGAGCGCCGACATCCGAGGGTATGGCTACACCTTC.